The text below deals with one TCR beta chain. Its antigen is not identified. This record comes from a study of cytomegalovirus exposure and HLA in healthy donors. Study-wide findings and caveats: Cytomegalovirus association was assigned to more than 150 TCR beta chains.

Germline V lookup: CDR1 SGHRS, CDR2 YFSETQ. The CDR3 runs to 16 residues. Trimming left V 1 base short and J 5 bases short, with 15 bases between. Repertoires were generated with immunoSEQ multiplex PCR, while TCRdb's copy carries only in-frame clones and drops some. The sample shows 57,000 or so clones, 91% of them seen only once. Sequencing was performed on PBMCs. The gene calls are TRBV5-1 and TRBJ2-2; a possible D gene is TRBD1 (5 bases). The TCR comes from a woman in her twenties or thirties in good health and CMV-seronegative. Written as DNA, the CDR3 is TGCGCCAGCAGCTTGAATCCTAGGGGAACTACCGGGGAGCTGTTTTTT. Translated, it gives CASSLNPRGTTGELFF.